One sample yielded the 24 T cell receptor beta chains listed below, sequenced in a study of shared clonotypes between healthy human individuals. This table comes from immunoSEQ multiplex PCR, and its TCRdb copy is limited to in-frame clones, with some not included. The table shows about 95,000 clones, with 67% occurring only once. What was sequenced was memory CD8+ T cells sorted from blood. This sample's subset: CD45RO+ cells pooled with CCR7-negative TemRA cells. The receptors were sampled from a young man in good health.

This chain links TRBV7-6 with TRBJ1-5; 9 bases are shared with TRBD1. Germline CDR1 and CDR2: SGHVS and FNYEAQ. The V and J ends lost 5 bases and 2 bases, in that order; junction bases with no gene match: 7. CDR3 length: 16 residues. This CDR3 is CASSLGQGLGNQPQHF. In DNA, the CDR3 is TGTGCCAGCAGCCTCGGACAGGGGCTAGGCAATCAGCCCCAGCATTTT.

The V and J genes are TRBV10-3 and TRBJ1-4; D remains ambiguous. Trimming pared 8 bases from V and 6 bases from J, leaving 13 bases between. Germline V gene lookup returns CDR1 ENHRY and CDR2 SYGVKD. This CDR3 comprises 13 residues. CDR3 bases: TGTGCCATCGGGTCCACCGGCCATGAAAAACTGTTTTTT. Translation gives CAIGSTGHEKLFF.

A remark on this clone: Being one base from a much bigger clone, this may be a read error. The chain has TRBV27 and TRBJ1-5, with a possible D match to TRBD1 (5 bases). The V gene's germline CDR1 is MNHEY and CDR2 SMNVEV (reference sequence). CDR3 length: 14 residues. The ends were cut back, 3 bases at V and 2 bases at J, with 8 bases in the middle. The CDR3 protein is CASSLGQGNQPQHF. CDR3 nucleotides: TGTGCCAGCAGTTTGGGGCAGGGCAATCAGCCCCAGCATTTT.

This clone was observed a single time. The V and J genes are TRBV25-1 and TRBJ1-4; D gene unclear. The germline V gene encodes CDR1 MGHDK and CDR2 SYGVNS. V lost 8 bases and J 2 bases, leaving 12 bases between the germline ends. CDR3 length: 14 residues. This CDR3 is CASATRATNEKLFF. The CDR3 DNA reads TGTGCCAGCGCCACTCGGGCGACTAATGAAAAACTGTTTTTT.

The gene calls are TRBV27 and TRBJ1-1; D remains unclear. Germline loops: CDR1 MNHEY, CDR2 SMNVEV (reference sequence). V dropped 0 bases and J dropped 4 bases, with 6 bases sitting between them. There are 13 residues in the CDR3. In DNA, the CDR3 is TGTGCCAGCAGTTTATCGAGAGGCACTGAAGCTTTCTTT. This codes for CASSLSRGTEAFF.

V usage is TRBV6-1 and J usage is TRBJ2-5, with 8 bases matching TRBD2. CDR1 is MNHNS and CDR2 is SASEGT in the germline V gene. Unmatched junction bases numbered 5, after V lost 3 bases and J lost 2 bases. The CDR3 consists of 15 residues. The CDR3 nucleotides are TGTGCCAGCAGTGAGGCGGGAGGACAACAAGAGACCCAGTACTTC. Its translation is CASSEAGGQQETQYF.

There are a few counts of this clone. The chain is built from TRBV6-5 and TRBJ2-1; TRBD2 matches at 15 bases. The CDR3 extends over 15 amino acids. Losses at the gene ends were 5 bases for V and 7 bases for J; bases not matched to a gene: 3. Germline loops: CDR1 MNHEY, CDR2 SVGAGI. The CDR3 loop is CASSPGTSGRNEQFF. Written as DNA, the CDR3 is TGTGCCAGCAGTCCGGGGACTAGCGGGAGGAATGAGCAGTTCTTC.

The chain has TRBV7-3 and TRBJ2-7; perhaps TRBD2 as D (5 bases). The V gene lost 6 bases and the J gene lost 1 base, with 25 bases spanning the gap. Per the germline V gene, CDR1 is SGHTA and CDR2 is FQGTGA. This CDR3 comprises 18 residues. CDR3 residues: CASSSVADGVTDSYEQYF. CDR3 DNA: TGTGCCAGCAGTTCGGTGGCCGACGGGGTTACCGATTCCTACGAGCAGTACTTC.

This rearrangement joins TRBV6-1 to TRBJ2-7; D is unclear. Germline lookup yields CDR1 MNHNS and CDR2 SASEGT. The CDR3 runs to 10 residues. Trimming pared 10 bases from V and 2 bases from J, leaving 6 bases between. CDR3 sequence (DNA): TGTGCCACCAACGCCTACGAGCAGTACTTC. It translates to CATNAYEQYF.

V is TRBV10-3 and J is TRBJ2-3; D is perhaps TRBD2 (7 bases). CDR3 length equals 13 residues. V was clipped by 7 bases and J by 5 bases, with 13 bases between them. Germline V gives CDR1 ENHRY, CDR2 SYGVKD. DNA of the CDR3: TGTGCCATCACGGGGGAGGGGGTAGATACGCAGTATTTT. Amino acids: CAITGEGVDTQYF.

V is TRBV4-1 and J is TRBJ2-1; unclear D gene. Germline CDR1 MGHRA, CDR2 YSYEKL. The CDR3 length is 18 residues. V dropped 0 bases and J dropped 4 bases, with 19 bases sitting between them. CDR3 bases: TGCGCCAGCAGCCAAGATTCGGCAGGCCGGCTGAATTACAATGAGCAGTTCTTC. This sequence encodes CASSQDSAGRLNYNEQFF.

The CDR3 reads CASSPFVSRQSRANVLTF. CDR3 bases: TGTGCCAGCAGCCCGTTTGTATCTCGACAAAGTCGGGCCAACGTCCTGACTTTC. The chain combines TRBV11-3 with TRBJ2-6; D unresolved. Trimming removed 5 bases from V and 5 bases from J, with 22 bases in between. Germline lookup yields CDR1 SGHNT and CDR2 YENEEA. This CDR3 is built from 18 residues.

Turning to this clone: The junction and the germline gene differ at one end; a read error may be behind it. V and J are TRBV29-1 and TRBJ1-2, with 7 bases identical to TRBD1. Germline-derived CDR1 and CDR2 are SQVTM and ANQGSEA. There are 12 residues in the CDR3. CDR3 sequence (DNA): TGCAGCGCTGAAACAGGGGTTGGCGGCTACACCTTC. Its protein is CSAETGVGGYTF.

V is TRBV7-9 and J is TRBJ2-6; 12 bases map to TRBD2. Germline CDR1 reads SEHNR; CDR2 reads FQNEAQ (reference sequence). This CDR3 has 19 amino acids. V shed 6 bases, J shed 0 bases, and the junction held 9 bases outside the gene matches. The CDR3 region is CASRRGLAGRHSGANVLTF. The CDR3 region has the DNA TGTGCCAGCAGGCGAGGACTAGCGGGAAGACACTCTGGGGCCAACGTCCTGACTTTC.

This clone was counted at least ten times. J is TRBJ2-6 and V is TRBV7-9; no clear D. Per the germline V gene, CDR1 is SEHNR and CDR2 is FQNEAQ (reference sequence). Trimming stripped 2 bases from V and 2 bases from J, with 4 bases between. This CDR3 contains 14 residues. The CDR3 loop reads CASSLHTGANVLTF. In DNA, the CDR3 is TGTGCCAGCAGCTTACATACTGGGGCCAACGTCCTGACTTTC.

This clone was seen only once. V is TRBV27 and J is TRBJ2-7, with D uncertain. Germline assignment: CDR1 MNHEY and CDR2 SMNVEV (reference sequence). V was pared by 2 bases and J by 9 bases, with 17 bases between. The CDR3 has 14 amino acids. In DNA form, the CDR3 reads TGTGCCAGCAGTTTAGCGGTAGCTACGAAATGGCAGTACTTC. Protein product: CASSLAVATKWQYF.

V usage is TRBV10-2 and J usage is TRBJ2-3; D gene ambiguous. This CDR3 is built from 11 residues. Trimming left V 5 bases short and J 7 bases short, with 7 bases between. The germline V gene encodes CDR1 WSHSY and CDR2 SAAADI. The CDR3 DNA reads TGCGCCAGCAGTCCCGATTATACGCAGTATTTT. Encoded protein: CASSPDYTQYF.

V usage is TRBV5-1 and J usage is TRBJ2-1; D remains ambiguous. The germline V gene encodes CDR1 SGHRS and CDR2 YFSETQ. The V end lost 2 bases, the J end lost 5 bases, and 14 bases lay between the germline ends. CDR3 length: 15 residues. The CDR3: CASSLVTNGDNEQFF. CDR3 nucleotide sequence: TGCGCCAGCAGCTTAGTAACTAACGGCGACAATGAGCAGTTCTTC.

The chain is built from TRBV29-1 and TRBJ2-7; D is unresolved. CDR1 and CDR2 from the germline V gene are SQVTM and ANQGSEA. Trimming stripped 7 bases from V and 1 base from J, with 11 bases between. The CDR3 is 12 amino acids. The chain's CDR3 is CSARSESYEQYF. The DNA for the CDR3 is TGCAGCGCCAGGAGCGAATCCTACGAGCAGTACTTC.

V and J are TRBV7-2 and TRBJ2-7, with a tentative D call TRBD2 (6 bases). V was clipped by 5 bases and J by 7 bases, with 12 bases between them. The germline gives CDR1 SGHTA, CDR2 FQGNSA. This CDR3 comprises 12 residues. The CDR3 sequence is CASSPRGREQYF. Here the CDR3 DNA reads TGTGCCAGCAGCCCCCGGGGGAGGGAGCAGTACTTC. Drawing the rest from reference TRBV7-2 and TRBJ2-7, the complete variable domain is GAGVSQSPSNKVTEKGKDVELRCDPISGHTALYWYRQSLGQGLEFLIYFQGNSAPDKSGLPSDRFSAERTGGSVSTLTIQRTQQEDSAVYLCASSPRGREQYFGPGTRLTVT.

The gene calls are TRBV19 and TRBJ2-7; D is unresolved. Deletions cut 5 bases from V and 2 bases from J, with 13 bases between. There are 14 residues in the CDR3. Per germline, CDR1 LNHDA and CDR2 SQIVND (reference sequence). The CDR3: CASSPFGAPYEQYF. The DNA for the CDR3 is TGTGCCAGTAGTCCATTTGGCGCCCCCTACGAGCAGTACTTC.

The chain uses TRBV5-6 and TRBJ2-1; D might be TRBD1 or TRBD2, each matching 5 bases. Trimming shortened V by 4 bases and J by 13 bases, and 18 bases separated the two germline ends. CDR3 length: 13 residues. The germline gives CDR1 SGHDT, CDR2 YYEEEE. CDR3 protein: CASSRSRDDFQFF. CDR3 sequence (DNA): TGTGCCAGCAGCCGGTCCCGGGACGATTTCCAGTTCTTC.

CDR3 sequence: CASTALSAEARETQYF. The CDR3 bases are TGTGCCAGCACCGCTCTCTCGGCGGAGGCTAGGGAGACCCAGTACTTC. The rearrangement links TRBV28 to TRBJ2-5; weak D call: TRBD2 (5 bases). The CDR3 has 16 amino acids. Trimming removed 7 bases at V and 5 bases at J, with 23 bases between. Germline-derived CDR1 and CDR2 are MDHEN and SYDVKM.

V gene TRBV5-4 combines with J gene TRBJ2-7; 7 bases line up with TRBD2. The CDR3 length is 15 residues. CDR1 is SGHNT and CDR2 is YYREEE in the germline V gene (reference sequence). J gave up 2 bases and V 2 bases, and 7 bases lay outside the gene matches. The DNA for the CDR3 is TGTGCCAGCAGCTTATCGCGGGAGTTGGCCTACGAGCAGTACTTC. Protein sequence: CASSLSRELAYEQYF.